This T cell receptor (beta chain) was sequenced for a study of beta chain features in type 1 diabetes. A word on this clone: The antigen remains undetermined.

General observations from the study: PCR might pick shorter templates more often, in the same way for patients and controls.

The whole isolated RNA underwent reverse transcription, so sequencing captured expressed TCRB transcripts. About 3.7 million reads, on average, came from each naive, central memory and regulatory T cell sample. Repertoires were generated with immunoSEQ multiplex PCR, while TCRdb's copy carries only in-frame clones and drops some. The table lists 970,000 or so clones, roughly 16% of them singletons. The V segment lost 2 bases and the J segment 1 base; nucleotides outside the gene matches: 6. The germline V gene encodes CDR1 WSHSY and CDR2 SAAADI. The CDR3 has 16 amino acids. The clonotype originates from a woman younger than 35 in good health. The chain couples TRBV10-2 to TRBJ2-7, with TRBD1 matching over 9 bases. The sequenced sample was naive CD4+ T cells from blood. The CDR3 DNA follows: TGCGCCAGCAGTGAGGGGGGGACAGGGAGTTCCTACGAGCAGTACTTC. Protein product: CASSEGGTGSSYEQYF.